This T cell receptor beta chain was identified during a study of blood T cell repertoires in COVID-19. Sequencing used immunoSEQ multiplex PCR; TCRdb keeps in-frame clones, though not all of them. Of about 230,000 clones in the sample, around 84% were seen once. Looked up from germline, CDR1 is SGHNT and CDR2 is YENEEA. CDR3 length: 13 amino acids. The V and J ends lost 6 bases and 5 bases, in that order; junction bases with no gene match: 6. The chain recombines TRBV11-3 with TRBJ2-5; 7 bases line up with TRBD1. This sequence was found in a woman at least 80 years old with active or convalescent COVID-19. The sequencing sample was made of peripheral blood. The CDR3 DNA follows: TGTGCCAGCAGGTCGACAGGGATCGAGACCCAGTACTTC. This translates into CASRSTGIETQYF. The full variable domain, in which reference TRBV11-3 and TRBJ2-5 provide the parts outside the CDR3, is EAGVVQSPRYKIIEKKQPVAFWCNPISGHNTLYWYLQNLGQGPELLIRYENEEAVDDSQLPKDRFSAERLKGVDSTLKIQPAELGDSAVYLCASRSTGIETQYFGPGTRLLVL.